This T cell receptor (beta chain) was sequenced during a study of blood T cell repertoires in COVID-19. The CDR3 covers 12 residues. The germline V and J ends were trimmed by 3 bases and 9 bases, with 10 bases remaining between them. Repertoires were generated with immunoSEQ multiplex PCR, while TCRdb's copy carries only in-frame clones and drops some. The sample holds more than 150,000 clones, roughly 87% seen once. The receptor was isolated from a man over 45 who had recovered from COVID-19. The chain couples TRBV5-3 to TRBJ2-1; no clear D. TRBV5-3 is an ORF, and what it does is uncertain. Sequences were obtained from PBMCs or T cells enriched from blood (not recorded which). CDR3 sequence (DNA): TGTGCCAGAAGCTCTCTCGAGCGTGAGCAGTTCTTC. Translated, it gives CARSSLEREQFF.